This T cell receptor beta chain is from a study of blood T cell repertoires in COVID-19. Study-wide context: COVID-19 samples, acute and convalescent, were from the United States, Italy and Spain. Nucleic acid was either cDNA or gDNA, and it came from T cells, B-cell-depleted T cells, or PBMCs.

As originally analysed: Amplification from reference gene primers served as the basis for estimated nucleated cell counts. TCRdb keeps only in-frame clones here, not all; method: immunoSEQ multiplex PCR. V and J calls and clone size are as listed in that table; D and trimming were resolved from the DNA. The sample lists about 200,000 clones; around 89% were seen once. Germline V CDR1 and CDR2: MNHEY, SVGAGI. Trimming took 8 bases from V and 9 from J, leaving 23 bases between them. The CDR3 contains 14 residues. This TCR derives from a man between 40 and 49 years old with active or convalescent COVID-19. Sequencing was performed on peripheral blood. The gene calls are TRBV6-5 and TRBJ2-7; possible D gene TRBD1, 5 bases. The CDR3 region has the DNA TGTGCCAGCCGACCCGACCCTCAGGGTTGGGTGCAGTACTTC. Its translation is CASRPDPQGWVQYF.